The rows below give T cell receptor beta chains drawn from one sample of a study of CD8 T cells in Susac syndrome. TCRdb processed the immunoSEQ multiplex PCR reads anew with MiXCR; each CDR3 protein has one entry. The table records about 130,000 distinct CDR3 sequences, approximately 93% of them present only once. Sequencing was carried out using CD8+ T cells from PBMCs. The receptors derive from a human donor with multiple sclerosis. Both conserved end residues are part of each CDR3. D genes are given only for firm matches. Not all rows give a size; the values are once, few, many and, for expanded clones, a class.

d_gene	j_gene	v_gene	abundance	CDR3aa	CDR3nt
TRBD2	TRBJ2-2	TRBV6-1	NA	CASMGLAGVSGELFF	TGTGCCAGCATGGGACTAGCGGGAGTTTCCGGGGAGCTGTTTTTT
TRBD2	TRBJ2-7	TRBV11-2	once	CASSPVGGSSYEQYF	TGTGCCAGCAGCCCTGTCGGCGGGAGCTCCTACGAGCAGTACTTC
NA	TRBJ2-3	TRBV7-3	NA	CASSAGLGPDTQYF	TGTGCCAGCAGCGCAGGGTTAGGACCAGATACGCAGTATTTT
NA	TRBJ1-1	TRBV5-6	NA	CASSYTGSEAFF	TGTGCCAGCAGCTACACAGGGTCTGAAGCTTTCTTT
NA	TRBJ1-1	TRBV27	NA	CASALRVDTEAFF	TGTGCCAGCGCGCTGCGGGTAGACACTGAAGCTTTCTTT
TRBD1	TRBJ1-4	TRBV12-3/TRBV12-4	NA	CASSRDRGRPYAANEKLFF	TGTGCCAGCAGCCGAGACAGGGGCCGCCCGTATGCAGCTAATGAAAAACTGTTTTTT
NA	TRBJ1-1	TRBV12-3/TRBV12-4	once	CASVISAEAFF	TGTGCCAGCGTCATTTCAGCTGAAGCTTTCTTT
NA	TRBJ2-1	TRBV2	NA	CASSEILGKPLGWEQFF	TGTGCCAGCAGTGAAATTTTAGGGAAACCTCTCGGGTGGGAGCAGTTCTTC
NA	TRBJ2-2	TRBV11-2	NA	CASSLRGAGGTGELFF	TGTGCCAGCAGCTTAAGGGGGGCAGGAGGGACCGGGGAGCTGTTTTTT
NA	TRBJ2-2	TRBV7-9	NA	CASPRGANTGELFF	TGTGCCAGCCCCCGGGGGGCTAACACCGGGGAGCTGTTTTTT
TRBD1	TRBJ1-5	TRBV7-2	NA	CASSLGPGQKVQPQHF	TGTGCCAGCAGCTTAGGACCGGGACAGAAGGTCCAGCCCCAGCATTTT
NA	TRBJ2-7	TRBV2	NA	CASGAGRGTYEQYF	TGTGCCAGCGGAGCGGGCAGGGGAACCTACGAGCAGTACTTC
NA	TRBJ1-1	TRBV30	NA	CAWRPGNTEAFF	TGTGCCTGGAGACCGGGGAACACTGAAGCTTTCTTT
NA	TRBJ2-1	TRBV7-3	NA	CASSSGGGEQFF	TGTGCCAGCAGCTCAGGGGGGGGTGAGCAGTTCTTC
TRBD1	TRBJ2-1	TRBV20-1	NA	CSAGETGHYNEQFF	TGCAGTGCTGGGGAGACAGGGCATTACAATGAGCAGTTCTTC
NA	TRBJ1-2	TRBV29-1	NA	CSEAGLGMDYGYTF	TGCAGCGAAGCAGGGCTAGGGATGGACTATGGCTACACCTTC
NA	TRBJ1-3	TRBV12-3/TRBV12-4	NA	CASSLKSWLGRNTIYF	TGTGCCAGCAGTTTAAAATCATGGCTTGGGAGAAACACCATATATTTT
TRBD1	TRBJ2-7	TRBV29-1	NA	CSVYRDRDYEQYF	TGCAGCGTTTACCGGGACAGGGACTACGAGCAGTACTTC
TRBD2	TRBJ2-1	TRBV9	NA	CASSAAGVEQFF	TGTGCCAGCAGCGCCGCGGGAGTCGAGCAGTTCTTC
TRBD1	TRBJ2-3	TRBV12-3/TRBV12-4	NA	CASSFQDRGGADTQYF	TGTGCCAGCAGTTTTCAGGACAGGGGGGGGGCAGATACGCAGTATTTT
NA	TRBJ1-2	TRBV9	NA	CASSVSGAVSGYTF	TGTGCCAGCAGCGTATCCGGGGCTGTAAGTGGCTACACCTTC
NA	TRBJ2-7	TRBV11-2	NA	CASNLDSSYEQYF	TGTGCCAGCAACTTAGATTCAAGCTACGAGCAGTACTTC
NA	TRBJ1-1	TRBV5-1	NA	CASSLYRGQGNTEAFF	TGCGCCAGCAGCCTCTACCGGGGCCAGGGGAACACTGAAGCTTTCTTT
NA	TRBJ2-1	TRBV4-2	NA	CASSQDKSVEQFF	TGTGCCAGCAGCCAAGATAAGTCGGTCGAGCAGTTCTTC
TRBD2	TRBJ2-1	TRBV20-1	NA	CSARRLAGGPGSYNEQFF	TGCAGTGCTAGGAGACTAGCGGGAGGGCCTGGCTCCTACAATGAGCAGTTCTTC
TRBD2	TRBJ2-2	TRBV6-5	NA	CASSYVRESAGELFF	TGTGCCAGCAGTTACGTGCGGGAGTCGGCCGGGGAGCTGTTTTTT
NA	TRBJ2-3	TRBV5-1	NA	CASGIRTDTQYF	TGCGCCAGCGGGATACGCACAGATACGCAGTATTTT
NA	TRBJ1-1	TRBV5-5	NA	CASSRYGQMNTEAFF	TGTGCCAGCAGCAGATATGGACAGATGAACACTGAAGCTTTCTTT
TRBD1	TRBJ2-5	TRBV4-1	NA	CASSLRDRGSDAQYF	TGCGCCAGCAGCCTACGGGACAGGGGATCGGACGCCCAGTACTTC
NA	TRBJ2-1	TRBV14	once	CASSQDWRGPPNEQFF	TGTGCCAGCAGCCAAGATTGGCGGGGCCCCCCCAATGAGCAGTTCTTC
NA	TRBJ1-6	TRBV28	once	CASSLFTNQGFDNSPLHF	TGTGCCAGCAGTTTATTTACCAACCAGGGTTTCGACAATTCACCCCTCCACTTT
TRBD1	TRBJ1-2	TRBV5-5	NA	CASSLWTGAYGYTF	TGTGCCAGCAGCTTGTGGACAGGGGCCTATGGCTACACCTTC
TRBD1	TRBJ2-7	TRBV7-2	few	CASSSRTGGYEQYF	TGTGCCAGCAGCTCCCGGACAGGGGGTTACGAGCAGTACTTC
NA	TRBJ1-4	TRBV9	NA	CASSVGEGEKLFF	TGTGCCAGCAGCGTAGGTGAGGGGGAAAAACTGTTTTTT
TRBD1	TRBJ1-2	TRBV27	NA	CASSSTGGADYGYTF	TGTGCCAGCAGTTCTACAGGGGGCGCTGACTATGGCTACACCTTC
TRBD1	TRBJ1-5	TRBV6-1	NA	CASSEETGGNQPQHF	TGTGCCAGCAGTGAAGAGACAGGGGGCAATCAGCCCCAGCATTTT
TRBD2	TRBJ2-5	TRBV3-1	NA	CASSHLETSGGVGTQYF	TGTGCCAGCAGCCACCTTGAGACTAGCGGGGGGGTTGGGACCCAGTACTTC
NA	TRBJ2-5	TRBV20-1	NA	CSARSIGVGEETQYF	TGCAGTGCTAGATCGATTGGCGTAGGGGAGGAGACCCAGTACTTC
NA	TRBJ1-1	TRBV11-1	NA	CASSSRRGRTEAFF	TGTGCCAGCAGCTCGCGCAGGGGCAGGACTGAAGCTTTCTTT
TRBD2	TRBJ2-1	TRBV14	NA	CASSQGLAGPLGQFF	TGTGCCAGCAGCCAGGGCCTAGCGGGGCCGTTGGGGCAGTTCTTC
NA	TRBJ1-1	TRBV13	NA	CASSWTDTPPTEAFF	TGTGCCAGCAGCTGGACCGACACTCCCCCCACTGAAGCTTTCTTT
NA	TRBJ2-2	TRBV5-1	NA	CASSFQTGELFF	TGCGCCAGCAGCTTCCAGACCGGGGAGCTGTTTTTT
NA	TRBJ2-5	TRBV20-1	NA	CSARGPGWQETQYF	TGCAGTGCTAGGGGGCCAGGGTGGCAAGAGACCCAGTACTTC
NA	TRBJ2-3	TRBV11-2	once	CASSEPPDTQYF	TGTGCCAGCAGCGAACCCCCCGATACGCAGTATTTT
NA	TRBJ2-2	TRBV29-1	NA	CSVEARRNGLANTGELFF	TGCAGCGTTGAAGCCCGGAGGAACGGTCTAGCGAACACCGGGGAGCTGTTTTTT
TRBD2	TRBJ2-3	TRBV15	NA	CATSRKGLAGADTQYF	TGTGCCACCAGCAGAAAGGGGCTAGCGGGAGCAGATACGCAGTATTTT
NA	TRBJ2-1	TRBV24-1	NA	CATSRGSSIYNEQFF	TGTGCCACCAGTAGGGGGAGTTCTATCTACAATGAGCAGTTCTTC
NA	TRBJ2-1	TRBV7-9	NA	CASTRPDEQFF	TGTGCCAGCACCCGACCCGATGAGCAGTTCTTC
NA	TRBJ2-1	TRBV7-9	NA	CASSHRARTYNEQFF	TGTGCCAGCAGCCACAGGGCGCGAACCTACAATGAGCAGTTCTTC
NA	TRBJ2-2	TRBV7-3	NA	CASSPPTMGELFF	TGTGCCAGCAGCCCTCCGACCATGGGGGAGCTGTTTTTT
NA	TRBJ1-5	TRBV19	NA	CASSVGQGRPQHF	TGTGCCAGTAGTGTGGGGCAGGGGAGGCCCCAGCATTTT
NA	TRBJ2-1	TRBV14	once	CASSQGTPGVHEQFF	TGTGCCAGCAGCCAAGGGACTCCGGGGGTCCATGAGCAGTTCTTC